Detailed here is one T cell receptor beta chain. Its antigen is unknown. The read is 3 residues too short to cover the CDR3 end, so that end is filled in from the germline J gene. Unstimulated regulatory T cells (CD4+CD25+CD127-), CD4+CD25- non-regulatory cells, CD4 and CD8 cells were FACS-sorted from thawed PBMCs. Germline values: CDR1 SGHDT, CDR2 YYEEEE. CDR3 length: 14 amino acids. Trimming cost V 2 bases and J 10 bases; bases outside gene matches: 6. The data were produced by immunoSEQ multiplex PCR, yet TCRdb's version contains in-frame clones alone and is incomplete. The table lists 50,000 or so clones, with 0.8% to 1% in the top ten. This entry belongs to a study of Tregs in tolerant kidney transplant recipients. Study results and limitations: Biological reproducibility was not directly addressed, but technical replication error appeared minimal. Findings come from small patient numbers and require larger validation.

The starting material was CD4+ T cells from blood, obtained before the transplant. This clonotype originated in a human donor who received a combined kidney and bone marrow transplant. The genes are TRBV5-6 and TRBJ1-6, with 7 bases identical to TRBD1. This CDR3 reads CASSLRQGSSPLHF. CDR3 DNA (partial): TGTGCCAGCAGCTTAAGACAGGGCTCCTCACCC.